A selection of T cell receptor beta chains follows, all from one sample in a study of OX40 agonist ivuxolimab in advanced cancers. TCRdb keeps only in-frame clones here, not all; method: immunoSEQ multiplex PCR. The sample yields 85,000 to 100,000 clones, roughly 91% seen once. The source material was CD4+ or CD8+ T cells sorted from blood, sampled in a trial of the OX40 agonist ivuxolimab. The receptors were sampled from an adult with an advanced solid tumor such as melanoma, head and neck, liver or kidney cancer. Each CDR3 is given with its conserved first and last residue. A D gene is named only where the DNA matches it firmly. The listing skips clone size in some rows; elsewhere it reads once, few, many or a size class.

J gene	clone size	V gene	D gene	CDR3 DNA	CDR3 protein
TRBJ1-2	NA	TRBV6-6	TRBD1	TGTGCCACCAACGAATTCACCGGGACAGCTAACTATGGCTACACCTTC	CATNEFTGTANYGYTF
TRBJ1-2	NA	TRBV13	NA	TGTGCCAGCAGCTTAGCAGCCACCGTGTACACCTTC	CASSLAATVYTF
TRBJ2-2	NA	TRBV23-1	NA	TGCGCCAGCAGTCAAGGGACATTCACCGGGGAGCTGTTTTTT	CASSQGTFTGELFF
TRBJ1-6	NA	TRBV19	NA	TGTGCCAGTAGCCATAGGACCGAAAATTCACCCCTCCACTTT	CASSHRTENSPLHF
TRBJ1-5	once	TRBV4-3	NA	TGCGCCAGCAGCCAAGATACGAAAAGGGGTCAGCCCCAGCATTTT	CASSQDTKRGQPQHF
TRBJ2-1	NA	TRBV5-1	NA	TGCGCCAGCAGCTTGACTTCGTCCTACAATGAGCAGTTCTTC	CASSLTSSYNEQFF
TRBJ2-3	NA	TRBV6-6	NA	TGTGCCAGCAGTTACTCCCCTGGGATAGGTACGCAGTATTTT	CASSYSPGIGTQYF
TRBJ2-1	NA	TRBV7-9	TRBD1	TGTGCCAGCAGCTTAGGCTTAAGTCAGGGGGCTGGGATTGAGCAGTTCTTC	CASSLGLSQGAGIEQFF
TRBJ2-3	NA	TRBV2	NA	TGTGCCAGCAGTGAAGGGACCGTCTGGGGAGATACGCAGTATTTT	CASSEGTVWGDTQYF
TRBJ2-7	few	TRBV10-1	TRBD1	TGCGCCAGCAGTCCCGGACAGGCCTCCGAGCAGTACTTC	CASSPGQASEQYF
TRBJ1-2	once	TRBV9	NA	TGTGCCAGCAGCGTAAGCGGCGACGTTAACTATGGCTACACCTTC	CASSVSGDVNYGYTF
TRBJ1-2	NA	TRBV10-2	NA	TGCGCCACCGGAGGGAGGGTAAAGTCTGGCTACACCTTC	CATGGRVKSGYTF
TRBJ2-1	NA	TRBV7-3	NA	TGTGCCAGCCAGCTTAGCCCCCTCAGGGGTTGGACCTACAATGAGCAGTTCTTC	CASQLSPLRGWTYNEQFF
TRBJ1-2	NA	TRBV19	NA	TGTGCCAGTAGTATATATTTCAGGAACTATGGCTACACCTTC	CASSIYFRNYGYTF
TRBJ1-1	NA	TRBV18	NA	TGTGCCAGCTCACCAGTCAGGTTGAACACTGAAGCTTTCTTT	CASSPVRLNTEAFF
TRBJ2-1	NA	TRBV7-2	NA	TGTGCCAGCAGCTTGTCCCGGGGACGTCACAATGAGCAGTTCTTC	CASSLSRGRHNEQFF
TRBJ2-3	NA	TRBV11-1	NA	TGTGCCAGCAGCTTATGGGGGGCACGCACAGATACGCAGTATTTT	CASSLWGARTDTQYF
TRBJ1-4	few	TRBV27	NA	TGTGCCAGCAGTAGGCAGGGCAATGAAAAACTGTTTTTT	CASSRQGNEKLFF
TRBJ1-2	NA	TRBV29-1	NA	TGCAGCGTTGATACCGGACAGACAACTAACTATGGCTACACCTTC	CSVDTGQTTNYGYTF
TRBJ1-5	NA	TRBV18	NA	TGTGCCAGCTCACCATTGGGGGCCAAGGGCAATCAGCCCCAGCATTTT	CASSPLGAKGNQPQHF
TRBJ1-1	NA	TRBV7-3	NA	TGTGCCAGCAGCTTAGGGACCAGGACTGAAGCTTTCTTT	CASSLGTRTEAFF
TRBJ2-3	NA	TRBV5-1	TRBD1	TGCGCCAGCAGCCTTTCCACCGGGACAGGGGGCGGCACAGATACGCAGTATTTT	CASSLSTGTGGGTDTQYF
TRBJ2-6	NA	TRBV7-8	NA	TGTGCCAGCAGCCCGGGGAGCTCTGGGGCCAACGTCCTGACTTTC	CASSPGSSGANVLTF
TRBJ2-3	NA	TRBV7-8	NA	TGTGCCAGCAGCTTAGCGGCTGGGCGTAGCACAGATACGCAGTATTTT	CASSLAAGRSTDTQYF
TRBJ2-1	few	TRBV4-3	TRBD2	TGCGCCAGCAGCTTAGGACTAGCGGGAGGGAGCAATGAGCAGTTCTTC	CASSLGLAGGSNEQFF
TRBJ1-1	NA	TRBV7-2	NA	TGTGCCAGCAGCTCCATGTGGGGGCAACGGGTAGCTTTCTTT	CASSSMWGQRVAFF
TRBJ2-1	NA	TRBV5-4	TRBD1	TGTGCCAGCAGCGGACAGGGGCTCAGTGAGCAGTTCTTC	CASSGQGLSEQFF
TRBJ2-7	NA	TRBV11-2	NA	TGTGCCAGCAGCTCGTACAGAGGGGCCACCTACGAGCAGTACTTC	CASSSYRGATYEQYF
TRBJ1-1	NA	TRBV5-1	NA	TGCGCCAGCAGCTGGGACCGAGGGGTGGGCACTGAAGCTTTCTTT	CASSWDRGVGTEAFF
TRBJ2-1	few	TRBV5-1	TRBD2	TGCGCCAGCAGCTCGGGGGGATCCGGGGTCAATGAGCAGTTCTTC	CASSSGGSGVNEQFF